The 9 T cell receptor beta chains listed next were all sequenced from one sample in a study of CD8+CD57+ T cells in acquired aplastic anemia (dated by TCRdb to between 2018 and 2020). TCRdb records Illumina HiSeq 2000 as the sequencer. TCR beta VDJ combination and CDR3 sequence profiling used genomic DNA as the template. Using fastp at Q25 and MiXCR, TCRdb reprocessed the public reads and kept productive beta chains. All rows with the same CDR3 protein become a single entry with the most common DNA and genes. This sample has approximately 220,000 distinct CDR3 sequences in its table, and under 50% of those were observed once. Less than 20% of the sample is taken by the ten largest. The patients picked for sequencing were ones in whom flow cytometry had shown an expansion of CD8+CD57+ cells. The sequenced material came from sorted CD4+, CD8+, or CD8+CD57+ T cells (not recorded which) from PBMCs. The receptors come from a human donor with aplastic anemia.

This clonotype has ten or more counts. The chain recombines TRBV9 with TRBJ1-5; D is ambiguous. CDR3 length: 14 amino acids. V lost 1 base, J lost 8 bases, and 13 bases lay in between. Germline CDR1 is SGDLS and CDR2 is YYNGEE. The CDR3 DNA reads as TGTGCCAGCAGCGTACACCTCCTTGACGAGCCCCAGCATTTT. It specifies CASSVHLLDEPQHF.

The rearrangement links TRBV18 to TRBJ2-6; D is undetermined. The V gene lost 0 bases and the J gene lost 0 bases, with 6 bases spanning the gap. CDR1 is KGHSH and CDR2 is LQKENI in the germline V gene. This CDR3 comprises 16 residues. CDR3 in DNA: TGTGCCAGCTCACCACCGGGCATCTCTGGGGCCAACGTCCTGACTTTC. As protein: CASSPPGISGANVLTF.

This clonotype has only a few counts. The chain couples TRBV5-1 to TRBJ2-7; no definite D call. Trimming removed 4 bases at V and 4 bases at J, with 9 bases between. CDR1 and CDR2 from the germline V gene are SGHRS and YFSETQ. The CDR3 is 12 residues long. The DNA for the CDR3 is TGCGCCAGCAGCCCCCAGTCGTACGAGCAGTACTTC. The encoded protein is CASSPQSYEQYF.

The sample holds many counts of this clonotype. The chain carries TRBV6-5 and TRBJ2-3; perhaps TRBD2 as D (6 bases). Germline lookup yields CDR1 MNHEY and CDR2 SVGAGI. V lost 9 bases and J lost 3, with 16 bases in between. CDR3 length equals 14 residues. CDR3 DNA: TGTGCCAGTCGGGGGACGTCCCTTACAGATACGCAGTATTTT. It codes for CASRGTSLTDTQYF.

The table lists this clonotype with many counts. One base away lies a much larger clone, so this may be a sequencing read error. The V call is TRBV19, the J call TRBJ2-3; 11 bases are shared with TRBD2. With V trimmed by 3 bases and J by 7 bases, 6 bases remained unmatched. Germline V gene sequence: CDR1 LNHDA, CDR2 SQIVND (reference sequence). This CDR3 has 15 residues. This CDR3 reads CASSMRTSGLHTQYF. The DNA for the CDR3 is TGTGCCAGTAGTATGAGGACTAGCGGGTTGCATACGCAGTATTTT.

This clonotype has more than one count but fewer than ten. CDR3 in amino acids: CASSRRDTTYEQYF. The CDR3 DNA is TGTGCCAGCAGCCGAAGGGACACCACCTACGAGCAGTACTTC. V gene TRBV5-4 combines with J gene TRBJ2-7; maybe TRBD1 (6 bases). The CDR3 is 14 amino acids. V lost 4 bases, J lost 2 bases, and 13 bases lay in between. Germline V lookup: CDR1 SGHNT, CDR2 YYREEE (reference sequence). Supplemented by reference TRBV5-4 and TRBJ2-7, the full variable domain reads ETGVTQSPTHLIKTRGQQVTLRCSSQSGHNTVSWYQQALGQGPQFIFQYYREEENGRGNFPPRFSGLQFPNYSSELNVNALELDDSALYLCASSRRDTTYEQYFGPGTRLTVT.

The chain couples TRBV7-6 to TRBJ1-1; no definite D call. The CDR3 runs 12 residues. With 1 base removed from V and 10 bases from J, the gap between germline ends came to 10 bases. From germline, CDR1 is SGHVS and CDR2 FNYEAQ. In nucleotides, the CDR3 is TGTGCCAGCAGCTTAGATGGCTCGGCAGCTTTCTTT. Translating gives CASSLDGSAAFF.

This clonotype was counted between two and nine times. V gene TRBV24-1 combines with J gene TRBJ2-1, with 8 bases lining up with TRBD2. The CDR3 loop spans 12 amino acids. Germline V gives CDR1 KGHDR, CDR2 SFDVKD. V shed 9 bases and J 7 bases; nucleotides not matched to a gene: 4. The CDR3 spells CATEAGANEQFF. DNA for the CDR3: TGTGCCACCGAAGCGGGGGCGAATGAGCAGTTCTTC.

This clonotype was picked up many times. The chain carries TRBV5-1 and TRBJ2-1; 7 bases agree with TRBD1. The germline CDR1 and CDR2 sequences are SGHRS and YFSETQ. The CDR3 extends over 15 amino acids. J was trimmed by 9 bases and V by 1 base; bases with no gene match: 10. The CDR3 spells CASSLREGARIEQFF. The CDR3 region has the DNA TGCGCCAGCAGCTTGAGAGAGGGGGCGCGGATTGAGCAGTTCTTC. The full variable domain, completed using reference TRBV5-1 and TRBJ2-1, is KAGVTQTPRYLIKTRGQQVTLSCSPISGHRSVSWYQQTPGQGLQFLFEYFSETQRNKGNFPGRFSGRQFSNSRSEMNVSTLELGDSALYLCASSLREGARIEQFFGPGTRLTVL.